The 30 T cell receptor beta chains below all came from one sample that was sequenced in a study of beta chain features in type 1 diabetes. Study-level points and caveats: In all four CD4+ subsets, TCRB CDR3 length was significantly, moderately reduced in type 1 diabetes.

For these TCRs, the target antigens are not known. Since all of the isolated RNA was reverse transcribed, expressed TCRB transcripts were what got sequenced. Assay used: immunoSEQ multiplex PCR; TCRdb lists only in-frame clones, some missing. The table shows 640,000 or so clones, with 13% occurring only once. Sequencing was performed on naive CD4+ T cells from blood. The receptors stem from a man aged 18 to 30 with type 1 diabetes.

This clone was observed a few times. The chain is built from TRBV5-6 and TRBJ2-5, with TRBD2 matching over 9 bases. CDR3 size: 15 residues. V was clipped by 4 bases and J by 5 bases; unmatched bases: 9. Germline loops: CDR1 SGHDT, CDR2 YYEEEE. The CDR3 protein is CASSPLAGVQETQYF. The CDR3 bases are TGTGCCAGCAGCCCCTTAGCGGGGGTTCAGGAGACCCAGTACTTC.

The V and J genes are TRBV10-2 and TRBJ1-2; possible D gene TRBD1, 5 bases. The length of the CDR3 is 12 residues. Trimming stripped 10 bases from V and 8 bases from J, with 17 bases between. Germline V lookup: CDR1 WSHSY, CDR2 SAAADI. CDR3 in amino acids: CAISSGDGGYTF. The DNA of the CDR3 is TGCGCCATTTCCTCGGGGGACGGAGGCTACACCTTC.

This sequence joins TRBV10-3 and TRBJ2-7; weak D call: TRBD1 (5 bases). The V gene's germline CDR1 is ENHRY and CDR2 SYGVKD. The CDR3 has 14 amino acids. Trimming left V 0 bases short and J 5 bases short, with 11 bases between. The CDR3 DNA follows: TGTGCCATCAGTGAGTCAGGTTTAGGGGACGAGCAGTACTTC. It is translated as CAISESGLGDEQYF.

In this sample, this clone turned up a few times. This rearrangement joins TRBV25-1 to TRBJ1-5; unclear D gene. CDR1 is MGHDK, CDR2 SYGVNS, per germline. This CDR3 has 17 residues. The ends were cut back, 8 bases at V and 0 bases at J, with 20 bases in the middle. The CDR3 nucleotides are TGTGCCAGCCAGATTGGTCCTCCAACTTATAGCAATCAGCCCCAGCATTTT. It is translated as CASQIGPPTYSNQPQHF.

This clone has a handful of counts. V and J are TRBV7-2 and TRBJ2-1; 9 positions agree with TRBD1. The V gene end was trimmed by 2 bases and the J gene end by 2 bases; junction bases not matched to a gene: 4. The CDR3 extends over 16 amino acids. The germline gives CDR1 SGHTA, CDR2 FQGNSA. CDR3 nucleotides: TGTGCCAGCAGCTTACCACAGGGGGCGGCCTACAATGAGCAGTTCTTC. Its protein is CASSLPQGAAYNEQFF.

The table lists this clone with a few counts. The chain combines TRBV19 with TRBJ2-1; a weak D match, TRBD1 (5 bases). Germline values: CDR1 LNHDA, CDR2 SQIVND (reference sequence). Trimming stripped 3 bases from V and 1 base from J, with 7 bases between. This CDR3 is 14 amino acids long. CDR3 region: CASSIQGSYNEQFF. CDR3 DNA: TGTGCCAGTAGTATTCAGGGATCCTACAATGAGCAGTTCTTC.

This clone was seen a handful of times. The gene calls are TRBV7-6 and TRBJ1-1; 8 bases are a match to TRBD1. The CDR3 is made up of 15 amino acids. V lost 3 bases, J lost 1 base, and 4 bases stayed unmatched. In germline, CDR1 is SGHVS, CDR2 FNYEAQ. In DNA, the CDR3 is TGTGCCAGCAGCTTCATAGGGACAGGGAACACTGAAGCTTTCTTT. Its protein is CASSFIGTGNTEAFF. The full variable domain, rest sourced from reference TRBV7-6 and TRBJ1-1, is GAGVSQSPRYKVTKRGQDVALRCDPISGHVSLYWYRQALGQGPEFLTYFNYEAQQDKSGLPNDRFSAERPEGSISTLTIQRTEQRDSAMYRCASSFIGTGNTEAFFGQGTRLTVV.

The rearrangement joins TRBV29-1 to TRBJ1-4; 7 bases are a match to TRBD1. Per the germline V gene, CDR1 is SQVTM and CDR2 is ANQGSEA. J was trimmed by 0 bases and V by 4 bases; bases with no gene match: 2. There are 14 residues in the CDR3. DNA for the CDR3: TGCAGCGTTGCGACAGGGACAACTAATGAAAAACTGTTTTTT. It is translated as CSVATGTTNEKLFF.

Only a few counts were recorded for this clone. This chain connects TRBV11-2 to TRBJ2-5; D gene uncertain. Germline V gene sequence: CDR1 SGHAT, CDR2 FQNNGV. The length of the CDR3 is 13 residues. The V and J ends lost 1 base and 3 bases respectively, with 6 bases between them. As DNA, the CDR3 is TGTGCCAGCAGCTTAGTTGAAAAAGAGACCCAGTACTTC. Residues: CASSLVEKETQYF.

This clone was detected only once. This CDR3 is CATVFSLGDQPQHF. The CDR3 coding sequence is TGTGCCACCGTTTTCTCCTTGGGGGATCAGCCCCAGCATTTT. The chain couples TRBV2 to TRBJ1-5; maybe TRBD1 (5 bases). The germline CDR1 and CDR2 sequences are SNHLY and FYNNEI. V was clipped by 10 bases and J by 5 bases, with 18 bases between them. The CDR3 loop spans 14 amino acids.

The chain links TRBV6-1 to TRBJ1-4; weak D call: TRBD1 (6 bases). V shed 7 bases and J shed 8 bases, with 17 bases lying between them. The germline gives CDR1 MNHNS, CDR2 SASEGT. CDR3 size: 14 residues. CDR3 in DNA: TGTGCCAGCATACGCTCTGACAGGCCGGAAAAACTGTTTTTT. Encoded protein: CASIRSDRPEKLFF.

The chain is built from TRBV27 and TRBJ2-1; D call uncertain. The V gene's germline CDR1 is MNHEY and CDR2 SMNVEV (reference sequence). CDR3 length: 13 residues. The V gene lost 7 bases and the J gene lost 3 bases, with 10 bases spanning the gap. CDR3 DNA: TGTGCCAGCATGAGTATCGGCTACAATGAGCAGTTCTTC. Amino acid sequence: CASMSIGYNEQFF.

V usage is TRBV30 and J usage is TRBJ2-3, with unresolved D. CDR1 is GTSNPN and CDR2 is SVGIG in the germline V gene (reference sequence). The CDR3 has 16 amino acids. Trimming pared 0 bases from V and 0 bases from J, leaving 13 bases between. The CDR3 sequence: CAWSVPLGWSTDTQYF. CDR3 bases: TGTGCCTGGAGTGTACCGCTGGGCTGGAGCACAGATACGCAGTATTTT.

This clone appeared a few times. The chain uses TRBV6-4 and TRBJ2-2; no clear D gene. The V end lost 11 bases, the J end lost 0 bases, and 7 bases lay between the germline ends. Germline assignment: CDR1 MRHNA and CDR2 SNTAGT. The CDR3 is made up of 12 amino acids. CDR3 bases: TGTGCCTGTCCGTCGAACACCGGGGAGCTGTTTTTT. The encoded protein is CACPSNTGELFF.

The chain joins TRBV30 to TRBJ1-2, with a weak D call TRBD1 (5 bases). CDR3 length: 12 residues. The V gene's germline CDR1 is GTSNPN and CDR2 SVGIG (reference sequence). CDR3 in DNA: TGTGCTTTCCCCCAGGGAAGCGGTGGCTACACCTTC. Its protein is CAFPQGSGGYTF.

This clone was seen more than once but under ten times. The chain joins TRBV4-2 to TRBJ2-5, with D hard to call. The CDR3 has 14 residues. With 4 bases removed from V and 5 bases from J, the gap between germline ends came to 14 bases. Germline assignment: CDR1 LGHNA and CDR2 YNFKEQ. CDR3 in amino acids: CASSRNGPGETQYF. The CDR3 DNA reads TGTGCCAGCAGCCGTAACGGACCCGGGGAGACCCAGTACTTC.

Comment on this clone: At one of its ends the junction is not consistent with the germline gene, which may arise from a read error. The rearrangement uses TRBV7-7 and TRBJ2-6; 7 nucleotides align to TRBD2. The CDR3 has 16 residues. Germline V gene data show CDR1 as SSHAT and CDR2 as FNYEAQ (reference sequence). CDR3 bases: TGTGCTAGCAGCCCATGGGGGGGCTCTGGGGCCAACGTCCTGACTTTC. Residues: CASSPWGGSGANVLTF. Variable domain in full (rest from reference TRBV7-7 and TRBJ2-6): GAGVSQSPRYKVTKRGQDVTLRCDPISSHATLYWYQQALGQGPEFLTYFNYEAQPDKSGLPSDRFSAERPEGSISTLTIQRTEQRDSAMYRCASSPWGGSGANVLTFGAGSRLTVL.

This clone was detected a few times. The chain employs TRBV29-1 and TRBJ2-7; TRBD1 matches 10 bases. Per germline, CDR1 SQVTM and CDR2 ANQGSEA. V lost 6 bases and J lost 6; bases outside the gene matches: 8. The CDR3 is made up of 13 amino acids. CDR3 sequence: CSVVRDRGAEQYF. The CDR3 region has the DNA TGCAGCGTCGTCCGGGACAGGGGTGCCGAGCAGTACTTC.

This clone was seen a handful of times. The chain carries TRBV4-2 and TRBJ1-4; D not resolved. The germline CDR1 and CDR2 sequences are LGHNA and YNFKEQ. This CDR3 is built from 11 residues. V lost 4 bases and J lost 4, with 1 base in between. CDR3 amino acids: CASSLNEKLFF. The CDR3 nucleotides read TGTGCCAGCAGCCTTAATGAAAAACTGTTTTTT.

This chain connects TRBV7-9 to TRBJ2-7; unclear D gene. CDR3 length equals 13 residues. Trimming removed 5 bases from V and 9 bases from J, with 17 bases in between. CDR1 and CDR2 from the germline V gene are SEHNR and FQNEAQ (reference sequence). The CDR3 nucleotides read TGTGCCAGCAGCAGATGGGAAACTGAAGGGCAGTACTTC. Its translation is CASSRWETEGQYF.

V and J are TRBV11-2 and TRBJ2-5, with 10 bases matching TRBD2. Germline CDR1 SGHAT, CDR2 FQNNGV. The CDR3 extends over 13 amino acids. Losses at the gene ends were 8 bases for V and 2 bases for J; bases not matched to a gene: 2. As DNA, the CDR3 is TGTGCCAGCGGTAGCGGGGGGCAAGAGACCCAGTACTTC. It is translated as CASGSGGQETQYF. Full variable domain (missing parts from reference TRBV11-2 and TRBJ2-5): EAGVAQSPRYKIIEKRQSVAFWCNPISGHATLYWYQQILGQGPKLLIQFQNNGVVDDSQLPKDRFSAERLKGVDSTLKIQPAKLEDSAVYLCASGSGGQETQYFGPGTRLLVL.

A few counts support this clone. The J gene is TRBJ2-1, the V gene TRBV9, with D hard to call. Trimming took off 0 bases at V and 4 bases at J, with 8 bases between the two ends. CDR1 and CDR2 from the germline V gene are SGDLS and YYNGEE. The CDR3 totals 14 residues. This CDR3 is CASSVGDSYNEQFF. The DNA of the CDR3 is TGTGCCAGCAGCGTAGGAGACTCATACAATGAGCAGTTCTTC.

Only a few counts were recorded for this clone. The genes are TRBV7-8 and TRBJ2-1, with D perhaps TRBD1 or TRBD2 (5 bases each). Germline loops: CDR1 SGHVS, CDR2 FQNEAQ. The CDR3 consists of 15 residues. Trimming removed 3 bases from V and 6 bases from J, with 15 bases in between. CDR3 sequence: CASSLGLAYPNEQFF. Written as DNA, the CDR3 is TGTGCCAGCAGCTTGGGGCTAGCATATCCCAATGAGCAGTTCTTC. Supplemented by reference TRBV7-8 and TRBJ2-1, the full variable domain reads GAGVSQSPRYKVAKRGQDVALRCDPISGHVSLFWYQQALGQGPEFLTYFQNEAQLDKSGLPSDRFFAERPEGSVSTLKIQRTQQEDSAVYLCASSLGLAYPNEQFFGPGTRLTVL.

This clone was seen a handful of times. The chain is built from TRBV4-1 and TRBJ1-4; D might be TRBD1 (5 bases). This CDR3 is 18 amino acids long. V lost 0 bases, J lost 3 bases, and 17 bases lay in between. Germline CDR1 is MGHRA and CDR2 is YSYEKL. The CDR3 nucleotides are TGCGCCAGCAGCCAAGATCAGGAGGGGTTTATGGCTAATGAAAAACTGTTTTTT. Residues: CASSQDQEGFMANEKLFF.

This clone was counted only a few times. For the CDR3, the DNA is TGCAGCGCCGAGGGGGTGACTGAAGCTTTCTTT. It codes for CSAEGVTEAFF. The V call is TRBV29-1, the J call TRBJ1-1; D is perhaps TRBD1 (6 bases). CDR1 SQVTM and CDR2 ANQGSEA come from the germline V gene. With 7 bases removed from V and 5 bases from J, the gap between germline ends came to 11 bases. There are 11 residues in the CDR3.

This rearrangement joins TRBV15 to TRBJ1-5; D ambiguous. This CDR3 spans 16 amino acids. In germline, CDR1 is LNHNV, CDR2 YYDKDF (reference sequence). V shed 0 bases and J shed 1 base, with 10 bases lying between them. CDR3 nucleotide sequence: TGTGCCACCAGCAGAGACCCGGACGGGAGCAATCAGCCCCAGCATTTT. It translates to CATSRDPDGSNQPQHF.

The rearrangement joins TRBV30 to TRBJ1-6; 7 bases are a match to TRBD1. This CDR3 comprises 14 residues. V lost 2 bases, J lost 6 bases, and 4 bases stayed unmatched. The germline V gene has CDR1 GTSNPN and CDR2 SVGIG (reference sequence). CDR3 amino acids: CAWSSGTVNSPLHF. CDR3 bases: TGTGCCTGGAGTTCCGGGACAGTTAATTCACCCCTCCACTTT. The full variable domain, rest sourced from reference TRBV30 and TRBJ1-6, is SQTIHQWPATLVQPVGSPLSLECTVEGTSNPNLYWYRQAAGRGLQLLFYSVGIGQISSEVPQNLSASRPQDRQFILSSKKLLLSDSGFYLCAWSSGTVNSPLHFGNGTRLTVT.

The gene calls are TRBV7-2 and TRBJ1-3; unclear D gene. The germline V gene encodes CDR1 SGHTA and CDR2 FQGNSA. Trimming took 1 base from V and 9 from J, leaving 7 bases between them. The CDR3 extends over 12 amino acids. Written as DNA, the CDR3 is TGTGCCAGCAGCTTAGAGGAGAGCACCATATATTTT. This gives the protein CASSLEESTIYF. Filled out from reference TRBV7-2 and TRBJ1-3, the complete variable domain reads GAGVSQSPSNKVTEKGKDVELRCDPISGHTALYWYRQSLGQGLEFLIYFQGNSAPDKSGLPSDRFSAERTGGSVSTLTIQRTQQEDSAVYLCASSLEESTIYFGEGSWLTVV.

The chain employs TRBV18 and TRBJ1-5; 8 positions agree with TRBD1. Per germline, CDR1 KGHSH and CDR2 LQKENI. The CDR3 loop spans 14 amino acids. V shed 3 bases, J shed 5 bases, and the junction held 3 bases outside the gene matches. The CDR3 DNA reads TGTGCCAGCTCACCTCAGGGGGCTCATCAGCCCCAGCATTTT. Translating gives CASSPQGAHQPQHF.

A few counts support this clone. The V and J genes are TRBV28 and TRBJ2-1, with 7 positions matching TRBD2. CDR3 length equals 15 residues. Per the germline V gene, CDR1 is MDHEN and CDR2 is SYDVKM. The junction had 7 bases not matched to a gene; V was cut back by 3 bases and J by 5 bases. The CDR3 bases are TGTGCCAGCAGTTTCCCGACTAGCCCCCACAATGAGCAGTTCTTC. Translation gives CASSFPTSPHNEQFF.